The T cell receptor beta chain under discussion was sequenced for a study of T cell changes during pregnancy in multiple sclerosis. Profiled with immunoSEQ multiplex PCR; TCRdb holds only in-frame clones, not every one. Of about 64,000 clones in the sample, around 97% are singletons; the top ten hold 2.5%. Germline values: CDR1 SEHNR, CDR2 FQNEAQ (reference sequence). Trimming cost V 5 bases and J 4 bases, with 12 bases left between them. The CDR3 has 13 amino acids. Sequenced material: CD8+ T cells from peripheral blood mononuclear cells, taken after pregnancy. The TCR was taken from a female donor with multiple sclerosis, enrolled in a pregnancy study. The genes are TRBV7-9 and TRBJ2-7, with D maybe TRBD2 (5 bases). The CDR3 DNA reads TGTGCCAGCAGCCAGCCGGGGAAATACGAGCAGTACTTC. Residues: CASSQPGKYEQYF.